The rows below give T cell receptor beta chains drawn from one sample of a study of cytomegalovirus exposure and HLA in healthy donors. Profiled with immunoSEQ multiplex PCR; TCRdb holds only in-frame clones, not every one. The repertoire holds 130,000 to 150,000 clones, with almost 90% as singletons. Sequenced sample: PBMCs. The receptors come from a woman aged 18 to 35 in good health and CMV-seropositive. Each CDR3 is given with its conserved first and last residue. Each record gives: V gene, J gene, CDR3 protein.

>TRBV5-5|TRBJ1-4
CASSIRGTANEKLFF
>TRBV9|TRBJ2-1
CASSVGRTSGRDEQFF
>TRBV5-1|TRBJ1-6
CASRSSTGQTHSPLHF
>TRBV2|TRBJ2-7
CASRQGPPYEQYF
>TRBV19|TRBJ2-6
CASSIRGAGGTGANVLTF
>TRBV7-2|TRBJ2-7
CASSLVGTVTYEQYF
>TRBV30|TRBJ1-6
CAWNMGHLNSPLHF
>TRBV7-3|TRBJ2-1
CASSLKPRAGVENEQFF
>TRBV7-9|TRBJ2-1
CASSSPRGEQFF
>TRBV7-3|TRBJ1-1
CASTLLFRQKGMNTEAFF
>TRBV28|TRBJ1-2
CASSPTGVYGYTF
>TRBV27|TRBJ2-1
CASSLLSGRLNNEQFF
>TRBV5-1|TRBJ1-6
CASSIAPPEDNSPLHF
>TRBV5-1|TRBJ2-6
CASSPGTSRAGANVLTF
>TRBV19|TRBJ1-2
CASTRDRGFYGYTF
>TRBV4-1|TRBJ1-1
CASSQDTLLRAEAFF
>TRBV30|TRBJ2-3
CAWTPGLHPTDTQYF
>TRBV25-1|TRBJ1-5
CASRKGLYFFDNQPQHF
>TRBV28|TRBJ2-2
CASRTTGPGELFF
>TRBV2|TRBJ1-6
CASLERFPHLHF
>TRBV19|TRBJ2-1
CASSIMARPIGNEQFF
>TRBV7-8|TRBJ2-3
CASSFSGGEDTQYF
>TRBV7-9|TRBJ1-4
CASSHTTGQYFEKLFF
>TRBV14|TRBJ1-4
CASSRDRASVEGEKLFF
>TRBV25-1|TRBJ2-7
CASSDRDRGVYEQYF
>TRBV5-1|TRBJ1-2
CASSLDNNYGYTF